The 27 T cell receptor beta chains in this list originate from one sample, sequenced in a study of T cell responses to AZD1222 COVID-19 vaccine. TCRdb keeps only in-frame clones here, not all; method: immunoSEQ multiplex PCR. The data contain 99,000 or so clones, 86% of them seen just once; the ten biggest clones take up over 3%. Here the sequenced sample was peripheral blood, taken 28 days after the second dose of the MenACWY control vaccine. Receptor source: an adult who received the MenACWY meningococcal vaccine as a control.

The rearrangement uses TRBV7-9 and TRBJ1-2; D might be TRBD1 (6 bases). The germline V gene has CDR1 SEHNR and CDR2 FQNEAQ (reference sequence). The CDR3 spans 14 residues. V lost 5 bases and J 1 base, leaving 11 bases between the germline ends. The chain's CDR3 is CASSRGQFNYGYTF. The DNA of the CDR3 is TGTGCCAGCAGCCGAGGACAGTTTAACTATGGCTACACCTTC.

This clone was recorded only once. The chain employs TRBV9 and TRBJ2-7; D unresolved. Per germline, CDR1 SGDLS and CDR2 YYNGEE. The V end lost 3 bases, the J end lost 0 bases, and 13 bases lay between the germline ends. CDR3 length: 15 residues. The CDR3 sequence: CASSDQDLFSYEQYF. The CDR3 bases are TGTGCCAGCAGCGATCAGGATCTTTTCTCCTACGAGCAGTACTTC.

The count of this clone is one. This rearrangement joins TRBV10-3 to TRBJ2-7; 8 bases align to TRBD2. V lost 6 bases, J lost 4 bases, and 14 bases stayed unmatched. CDR3 size: 16 residues. Germline CDR1 and CDR2: ENHRY and SYGVKD. The CDR3 sequence is CAIRDTTVAGSYEQYF. CDR3 bases: TGTGCCATCAGAGACACCACTGTAGCGGGGTCGTACGAGCAGTACTTC.

The chain combines TRBV2 with TRBJ2-1; perhaps TRBD2 as D (7 bases). The CDR3 loop spans 15 amino acids. Germline CDR1 and CDR2: SNHLY and FYNNEI. The V and J ends lost 6 bases and 6 bases respectively, with 18 bases between them. The CDR3 protein is CASRIWGGRSNEQFF. CDR3 in DNA: TGTGCCAGCAGAATTTGGGGGGGCCGGTCCAATGAGCAGTTCTTC. Looking up the rest from reference TRBV2 and TRBJ2-1 gives the full variable domain: EPEVTQTPSHQVTQMGQEVILRCVPISNHLYFYWYRQILGQKVEFLVSFYNNEISEKSEIFDDQFSVERPDGSNFTLKIRSTKLEDSAMYFCASRIWGGRSNEQFFGPGTRLTVL.

The chain has TRBV4-2 and TRBJ2-3; D is possibly TRBD1 or TRBD2 (6 bases each). Germline V gives CDR1 LGHNA, CDR2 YNFKEQ. This CDR3 has 20 residues. V lost 4 bases and J 0 bases, leaving 26 bases between the germline ends. CDR3 loop: CASSRGGWADVGSSTDTQYF. The CDR3 DNA sequence: TGTGCCAGCAGCCGAGGGGGGTGGGCCGATGTGGGATCTAGCACAGATACGCAGTATTTT.

Only a few counts were recorded for this clone. The CDR3 reads CASSQGERGQETQYF. In DNA form, the CDR3 reads TGTGCCAGCAGCCAAGGAGAGCGGGGCCAAGAGACCCAGTACTTC. This chain joins TRBV11-3 and TRBJ2-5; 7 bases map to TRBD2. V gave up 5 bases and J gave up 1 base; unmatched junction bases: 7. The CDR3 covers 15 residues. The germline V gene encodes CDR1 SGHNT and CDR2 YENEEA.

The V gene is TRBV5-6, the J gene TRBJ1-6; weak D call: TRBD1 (6 bases). The V and J ends lost 0 bases and 10 bases respectively, with 17 bases between them. CDR3 length: 16 amino acids. Per the germline V gene, CDR1 is SGHDT and CDR2 is YYEEEE. The CDR3 DNA reads as TGTGCCAGCAGCTTGGGGCAGGGGCTCGCTAGGTCACCCCTCCACTTT. Amino acids: CASSLGQGLARSPLHF.

The genes are TRBV7-2 and TRBJ1-1; 9 bases agree with TRBD1. The CDR3 extends over 14 amino acids. Germline V gene lookup returns CDR1 SGHTA and CDR2 FQGNSA. The ends lost 8 bases at V and 6 bases at J; junction bases unmatched: 10. The CDR3 DNA reads as TGTGCCAGCGGGAAAGGGGGGACAGGGTCTGAAGCTTTCTTT. Encoded protein: CASGKGGTGSEAFF.

The chain employs TRBV6-5 and TRBJ2-7, with 7 bases identical to TRBD1. Germline values: CDR1 MNHEY, CDR2 SVGAGI. The V and J ends lost 6 bases and 0 bases, in that order; junction bases with no gene match: 8. The CDR3 loop spans 15 amino acids. The CDR3 here is CASRPTGISSYEQYF. CDR3 coding DNA: TGTGCCAGCAGGCCGACAGGGATTAGCTCCTACGAGCAGTACTTC.

The rearrangement links TRBV5-4 to TRBJ2-4, with 8 bases identical to TRBD1. V was clipped by 3 bases and J by 2 bases; unmatched bases: 10. Germline V gives CDR1 SGHNT, CDR2 YYREEE (reference sequence). The CDR3 consists of 17 residues. In nucleotides, the CDR3 is TGTGCCAGCAGCTCCAAGGACAGGGAGAGTTCCAAAAACATTCAGTACTTC. This sequence encodes CASSSKDRESSKNIQYF.

This clone has just one count. V and J are TRBV10-1 and TRBJ1-4; TRBD1 aligns across 7 bases. Looked up from germline, CDR1 is WNHNN and CDR2 is SYGVQD (reference sequence). The CDR3 runs to 15 residues. Trimming at V came to 6 bases and at J to 0 bases, leaving 4 bases not matched to a gene. The CDR3 DNA is TGCGCCAGCAGACGGGACAGAGCAACTAATGAAAAACTGTTTTTT. Amino acids: CASRRDRATNEKLFF.

V gene TRBV4-3 combines with J gene TRBJ2-7; D assignment may be TRBD1 or TRBD2 (6 bases each). From germline, CDR1 is LGHNA and CDR2 YSLEER. This CDR3 region has 18 residues. V was cut by 0 bases and J by 2 bases, with 20 bases left in between. The CDR3 DNA is TGCGCCAGCAGCCAAGACTGGGTCGAGGGGGGCCTTACCTACGAGCAGTACTTC. It codes for CASSQDWVEGGLTYEQYF.

This clone was seen only a few times. The V and J genes are TRBV2 and TRBJ2-7; tentative D call: TRBD2 (6 bases). CDR1 and CDR2 from the germline V gene are SNHLY and FYNNEI. The CDR3 loop spans 14 amino acids. V was trimmed by 3 bases and J by 1 base, leaving 10 bases between them. The CDR3 sequence: CASSDLSGSYEQYF. In DNA form, the CDR3 reads TGTGCCAGCAGTGACTTAAGCGGGTCCTACGAGCAGTACTTC.

J is TRBJ1-1 and V is TRBV3-1 (or the pseudogene TRBV3-2); D gene uncertain. V gave up 4 bases and J gave up 1 base, with 10 bases separating them. This CDR3 spans 14 amino acids. Germline V lookup: CDR1 LGHDT, CDR2 YNNKEL (reference sequence). This CDR3 is CASSREFGNTEAFF. DNA of the CDR3: TGTGCCAGCAGCCGCGAATTCGGGAACACTGAAGCTTTCTTT.

This CDR3 reads CAYTGTGEKLFF. The CDR3 DNA sequence: TGTGCTTACACCGGGACAGGGGAAAAACTGTTTTTT. The rearrangement links TRBV30 to TRBJ1-4, with 9 bases fitting TRBD1. This CDR3 contains 12 residues. From germline, CDR1 is GTSNPN and CDR2 SVGIG (reference sequence).

The chain uses TRBV2 and TRBJ1-5; D might be TRBD1 (6 bases). The germline V gene has CDR1 SNHLY and CDR2 FYNNEI. V lost 3 bases, J lost 4 bases, and 16 bases lay in between. CDR3 length: 16 amino acids. The CDR3, as DNA: TGTGCCAGCAGTGATCCCCGGACAGCAGGAAATCAGCCCCAGCATTTT. Translation gives CASSDPRTAGNQPQHF.

V gene TRBV28 combines with J gene TRBJ2-7; D gene unclear. Germline V CDR1 and CDR2: MDHEN, SYDVKM. V was clipped by 5 bases and J by 3 bases, with 2 bases between them. There are 10 residues in the CDR3. The CDR3 coding sequence is TGTGCCAGCAGTCGCTACGAGCAGTACTTC. Its translation: CASSRYEQYF.

The chain combines TRBV7-9 with TRBJ2-5; either TRBD1 or TRBD2 may fit D (5 bases each). The CDR3 has 17 residues. Germline CDR1 SEHNR, CDR2 FQNEAQ (reference sequence). Trimming left V 1 base short and J 4 bases short, with 19 bases between. The CDR3 sequence: CASSLGSGSGSRETQYF. CDR3 sequence (DNA): TGTGCCAGCAGCTTAGGGTCTGGGTCAGGGAGTAGAGAGACCCAGTACTTC. Supplemented by reference TRBV7-9 and TRBJ2-5, the full variable domain reads DTGVSQNPRHKITKRGQNVTFRCDPISEHNRLYWYRQTLGQGPEFLTYFQNEAQLEKSRLLSDRFSAERPKGSFSTLEIQRTEQGDSAMYLCASSLGSGSGSRETQYFGPGTRLLVL.

This clone showed up just once. J is TRBJ2-3 and V is TRBV29-1, with TRBD1 matching 8 bases. Germline V gene sequence: CDR1 SQVTM, CDR2 ANQGSEA. The V gene end was trimmed by 5 bases and the J gene end by 5 bases; junction bases not matched to a gene: 9. The CDR3 consists of 14 residues. CDR3 nucleotide sequence: TGCAGCGTTTCGACAGGGGTAAAAGGAGATACGCAGTATTTT. Translating gives CSVSTGVKGDTQYF.

This sequence joins TRBV2 and TRBJ2-7, with TRBD2 identical over 10 bases. Germline lookup yields CDR1 SNHLY and CDR2 FYNNEI. V shed 4 bases and J 2 bases; nucleotides not matched to a gene: 2. The CDR3 length is 14 residues. This CDR3 reads CASSGLAGAYEQYF. The DNA for the CDR3 is TGTGCCAGCAGTGGCCTAGCGGGGGCCTACGAGCAGTACTTC. The complete variable domain, with remaining parts taken from reference TRBV2 and TRBJ2-7, reads EPEVTQTPSHQVTQMGQEVILRCVPISNHLYFYWYRQILGQKVEFLVSFYNNEISEKSEIFDDQFSVERPDGSNFTLKIRSTKLEDSAMYFCASSGLAGAYEQYFGPGTRLTVT.

The chain carries TRBV6-2 or TRBV6-3 and TRBJ1-4; 8 nucleotides match TRBD1. Trimming took 6 bases from V and 5 from J; bases not matched to a gene: 14. This CDR3 is built from 17 residues. Per germline, CDR1 MNHEY and CDR2 SVGEGT. This CDR3 is CASSRGAGGLRNEKLFF. CDR3 nucleotides: TGTGCCAGCAGCCGGGGGGCAGGGGGCCTTCGGAATGAAAAACTGTTTTTT.

A word on this clone: The sample carries other DNA sequences with the same CDR3. The chain recombines TRBV28 with TRBJ1-5, with D tentatively TRBD1 (5 bases). Germline-derived CDR1 and CDR2 are MDHEN and SYDVKM. This CDR3 has 14 residues. Trimming stripped 2 bases from V and 1 base from J, with 6 bases between. CDR3 DNA: TGTGCCAGCAGTTTAGGGGGAAGCAATCAGCCCCAGCATTTT. This sequence encodes CASSLGGSNQPQHF.

V is TRBV3-1 (or the pseudogene TRBV3-2) and J is TRBJ1-6; TRBD1 is a possible D gene (5 bases). CDR1 LGHDT and CDR2 YNNKEL come from the germline V gene (reference sequence). The V end was cut by 1 base, the J end by 8 bases, with 9 bases between. The CDR3 has 14 residues. The CDR3 loop is CASSQVQGYSPLHF. For the CDR3, the DNA is TGTGCCAGCAGCCAAGTCCAGGGTTATTCACCCCTCCACTTT.

The V and J genes are TRBV24-1 and TRBJ2-5, with 8 nucleotides matching TRBD2. The trim removed 9 bases at V and 1 base at J, leaving 12 bases unmatched. The CDR3 is 16 residues long. Germline-derived CDR1 and CDR2 are KGHDR and SFDVKD. In DNA form, the CDR3 reads TGTGCCACCTCCTCACCGGCGGGGGGTCTCCAAGAGACCCAGTACTTC. As protein: CATSSPAGGLQETQYF.

This clone showed up just once. This chain joins TRBV4-1 and TRBJ2-2; D tentatively reads TRBD1 or TRBD2 (6 bases each). V was shortened by 4 bases and J by 11 bases, with 14 bases between the two germline ends. CDR1 is MGHRA, CDR2 YSYEKL, per germline. This CDR3 region has 13 residues. The CDR3 bases are TGCGCCAGCAGCCCTGTAGGGGGGAGTGAGCTGTTTTTT. Encoded protein: CASSPVGGSELFF.

The CDR3 is CARLSGTPDSGANVLTF. CDR3 sequence (DNA): TGTGCCAGGTTATCCGGGACGCCTGACTCTGGGGCCAACGTCCTGACTTTC. The chain couples TRBV27 to TRBJ2-6; D could derive from TRBD1 or TRBD2 (5 bases each). The CDR3 covers 17 residues. CDR1 and CDR2 from the germline V gene are MNHEY and SMNVEV (reference sequence). Trimming stripped 9 bases from V and 0 bases from J, with 18 bases between.

V is TRBV7-8 and J is TRBJ1-1; D remains ambiguous. This CDR3 region has 14 residues. CDR1 SGHVS and CDR2 FQNEAQ come from the germline V gene. V lost 1 base, J lost 3 bases, and 9 bases lay in between. This chain's CDR3 is CASSLGTVHTEAFF. The CDR3, as DNA: TGTGCCAGCAGCTTAGGGACGGTTCACACTGAAGCTTTCTTT.